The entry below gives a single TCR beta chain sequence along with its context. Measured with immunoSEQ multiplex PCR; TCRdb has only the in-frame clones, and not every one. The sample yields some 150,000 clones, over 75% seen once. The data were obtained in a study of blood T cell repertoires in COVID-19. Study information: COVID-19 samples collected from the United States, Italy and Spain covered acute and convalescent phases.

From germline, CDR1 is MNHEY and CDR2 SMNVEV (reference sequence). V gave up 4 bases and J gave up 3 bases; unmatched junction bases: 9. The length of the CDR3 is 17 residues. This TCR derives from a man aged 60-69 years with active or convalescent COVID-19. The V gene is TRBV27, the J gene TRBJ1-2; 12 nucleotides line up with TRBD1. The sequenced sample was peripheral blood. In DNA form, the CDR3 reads TGTGCCAGCAGTTCCTGGGGACAGGGGGCACGAGACTATGGCTACACCTTC. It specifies CASSSWGQGARDYGYTF.